This T cell receptor (beta chain) was sequenced during a study of blood T cell repertoires in COVID-19. Study overall: The United States, Italy and Spain were the sources of the acute and convalescent COVID-19 samples. Sample material is recorded as cDNA or gDNA derived from T cells, B-cell-depleted T cells, or PBMCs.

CDR1 and CDR2 (germline): LNHDA, SQIVND (reference sequence). The CDR3 covers 14 residues. V was clipped by 7 bases and J by 3 bases; unmatched bases: 6. In the source study's methods: Reference gene primer amplification gave estimated nucleated cell counts. The data were produced by immunoSEQ multiplex PCR, yet TCRdb's version contains in-frame clones alone and is incomplete. The V and J calls and clone size were taken over from that table, and D and trimming were inferred from the DNA. The sample lists approximately 120,000 clones; approximately 90% were seen once. The specimen was peripheral blood. The chain couples TRBV19 to TRBJ1-1; 9 bases are shared with TRBD1. The receptor's source is a human donor with acute or convalescent COVID-19. The donor label of this sample is uncertain. CDR3 sequence (DNA): TGTGCCAGTACCCTGACAGGGGGGTACACTGAAGCTTTCTTT. This sequence encodes CASTLTGGYTEAFF.